This T cell receptor beta chain was found in a study of blood T cells in healthy people across ages. A remark on this clonotype: What it recognizes is unknown.

Extraction of total RNA produced a minimum of 5.5 micrograms from each sample. Whole-study findings and limits: Naive T cell percentage showed a strong correlation with TCR beta diversity.

Combining a sample-barcoded 5' primer with a J-beta primer mix, a second PCR ran for 7 to 11 cycles. TCRdb re-called the 5' RACE reads through MiXCR, storing one row per CDR3 protein. The table has some 1.8 million distinct CDR3 sequences, roughly 43% seen once. The CDR3 extends over 15 amino acids. V shed 7 bases and J 8 bases; nucleotides not matched to a gene: 15. Germline-derived CDR1 and CDR2 are DFQATT and SNEGSKA (reference sequence). Sequencing was carried out using blood. The gene calls are TRBV20-1 and TRBJ2-1; 9 bases are shared with TRBD1. The clonotype was recovered from a human donor in good health. The CDR3 loop reads CSVELGQGTVDEQFF. The DNA of the CDR3 is TGCAGTGTGGAATTAGGACAGGGGACTGTCGATGAGCAGTTCTTC.